Following are 24 T cell receptor beta chains from one sample sequenced in a study of cytomegalovirus exposure and HLA in healthy donors. Both 60 Vbeta primers and 13 Jbeta primers went into the PCR. Profiling relied on immunoSEQ multiplex PCR, and the TCRdb table lists in-frame clones only, not all of them. The sample includes about 99,000 clones. Input material: PBMCs. The receptors here all came from a middle-aged man in good health and CMV-seronegative.

The chain has TRBV9 and TRBJ2-1, with D unclear. V lost 1 base, J lost 0 bases, and 11 bases lay in between. Germline V CDR1 and CDR2: SGDLS, YYNGEE. The CDR3 runs 16 residues. The DNA for the CDR3 is TGTGCCAGCAGCGTAAGTGGGCACGGCTCCTACAATGAGCAGTTCTTC. Translating gives CASSVSGHGSYNEQFF.

This chain uses TRBV7-2 with TRBJ2-7; 8 nucleotides agree with TRBD1. The CDR3 sequence is 17 residues long. V was clipped by 2 bases and J by 4 bases; unmatched bases: 13. CDR1 and CDR2 from the germline V gene are SGHTA and FQGNSA. In DNA, the CDR3 is TGTGCCAGCAGCTTACAGTTCTCCGGCAGGGGGCGGTACGAGCAGTACTTC. The encoded protein is CASSLQFSGRGRYEQYF.

A note on this clone: The same CDR3 is also encoded by other DNA sequences in this sample. The chain couples TRBV28 to TRBJ2-5; the match to TRBD1 covers 9 bases. The CDR3 is made up of 14 amino acids. Germline V CDR1 and CDR2: MDHEN, SYDVKM. Trimming at V came to 5 bases and at J to 2 bases, leaving 3 bases not matched to a gene. The CDR3 here is CASSRGQGQETQYF. The CDR3 nucleotides read TGTGCCAGCAGTCGCGGACAGGGGCAAGAGACCCAGTACTTC.

The rearrangement joins TRBV28 to TRBJ1-5; the D gene is possibly TRBD1 (5 bases). V was pared by 2 bases and J by 6 bases, with 11 bases between. The CDR3 consists of 14 residues. Germline CDR1 MDHEN, CDR2 SYDVKM. The CDR3 region is CASSLQGTGQPQHF. The CDR3 DNA follows: TGTGCCAGCAGTTTACAGGGAACCGGTCAGCCCCAGCATTTT.

This chain joins TRBV10-3 and TRBJ2-3; the D is unclear. In germline, CDR1 is ENHRY, CDR2 SYGVKD. V lost 10 bases to trimming and J lost 0 bases, with 17 bases between them. The CDR3 loop spans 15 amino acids. The CDR3 sequence: CATMVNGGSTDTQYF. DNA of the CDR3: TGTGCCACCATGGTAAACGGCGGAAGCACAGATACGCAGTATTTT.

The V and J genes are TRBV29-1 and TRBJ2-3; 10 positions agree with TRBD2. The germline gives CDR1 SQVTM, CDR2 ANQGSEA. The trim removed 5 bases at V and 6 bases at J, leaving 8 bases unmatched. This CDR3 contains 14 residues. The CDR3 loop is CSVLLAGSLDTQYF. The CDR3 DNA is TGCAGCGTTCTACTAGCGGGGTCCCTTGATACGCAGTATTTT.

The chain joins TRBV13 to TRBJ2-3; 12 bases fit TRBD2. The J segment lost 4 bases and the V segment lost 1 base, leaving 12 bases of the junction unmatched. This CDR3 is built from 19 residues. The germline V gene has CDR1 PRHDT and CDR2 FYEKMQ (reference sequence). In DNA, the CDR3 is TGTGCCAGCAGCTTAGTTATTCCGACTAGCGGGAGAGAGGCAGATACGCAGTATTTT. Amino acids: CASSLVIPTSGREADTQYF.

This sequence joins TRBV9 and TRBJ2-1; TRBD2 aligns across 8 bases. Looked up from germline, CDR1 is SGDLS and CDR2 is YYNGEE. The CDR3 spans 16 residues. The V segment lost 2 bases and the J segment 6 bases; nucleotides outside the gene matches: 10. CDR3 in DNA: TGTGCCAGCAGCGTTCCCCGGGAGGGCCAGGGCAATGAGCAGTTCTTC. Amino acids: CASSVPREGQGNEQFF. Together with reference TRBV9 and TRBJ2-1, the CDR3 gives the full variable domain: DSGVTQTPKHLITATGQRVTLRCSPRSGDLSVYWYQQSLDQGLQFLIQYYNGEERAKGNILERFSAQQFPDLHSELNLSSLELGDSALYFCASSVPREGQGNEQFFGPGTRLTVL.

The V gene is TRBV19, the J gene TRBJ2-1; D unclear. This CDR3 is built from 12 residues. The V end was cut by 6 bases, the J end by 4 bases, with 7 bases between. CDR1 and CDR2 from the germline V gene are LNHDA and SQIVND (reference sequence). The CDR3 is CASSAPYNEQFF. The CDR3 coding sequence is TGTGCCAGTAGCGCGCCATACAATGAGCAGTTCTTC.

This chain joins TRBV7-9 and TRBJ2-1; TRBD2 matches at 12 bases. Germline loops: CDR1 SEHNR, CDR2 FQNEAQ (reference sequence). Trimming cost V 3 bases and J 5 bases; bases outside gene matches: 11. The length of the CDR3 is 18 residues. CDR3 nucleotide sequence: TGTGCCAGCAGCTTCAGACGGACTAGCGGGAAACTGAACAATGAGCAGTTCTTC. It specifies CASSFRRTSGKLNNEQFF.

The chain is built from TRBV15 and TRBJ2-7; TRBD1 might be the D (6 bases). V was shortened by 8 bases and J by 1 base, with 9 bases between the two germline ends. The CDR3 is made up of 12 amino acids. The germline V gene has CDR1 LNHNV and CDR2 YYDKDF (reference sequence). The CDR3 protein is CATATGSYEQYF. As DNA, the CDR3 is TGTGCCACCGCTACAGGGTCCTACGAGCAGTACTTC.

The CDR3 DNA sequence: TGTGCCAGCTCACCACTGAGGGACAGGGACACCGGGGAGCTGTTTTTT. It yields the protein CASSPLRDRDTGELFF. The chain has TRBV18 and TRBJ2-2, with 9 bases that match TRBD1. CDR3 length equals 16 residues. V lost 1 base and J lost 3; bases outside the gene matches: 3. In germline, CDR1 is KGHSH, CDR2 LQKENI.

The chain recombines TRBV18 with TRBJ1-5; tentatively, D is TRBD1 (5 bases). Germline CDR1 KGHSH, CDR2 LQKENI. Trimming took off 3 bases at V and 3 bases at J, with 9 bases between the two ends. The CDR3 is 14 residues long. The CDR3 region has the DNA TGTGCCAGCTCACCGGGACTTTTCAATCAGCCCCAGCATTTT. Translation: CASSPGLFNQPQHF. The variable domain in full, completed from reference TRBV18 and TRBJ1-5, reads NAGVMQNPRHLVRRRGQEARLRCSPMKGHSHVYWYRQLPEEGLKFMVYLQKENIIDESGMPKERFSAEFPKEGPSILRIQQVVRGDSAAYFCASSPGLFNQPQHFGDGTRLSIL.

The chain's CDR3 is CASSLQANTEAFF. As DNA, the CDR3 is TGTGCCAGCAGCCTACAGGCTAACACTGAAGCTTTCTTT. The chain carries TRBV7-9 and TRBJ1-1, with D perhaps matching TRBD1 (5 bases). The CDR3 extends over 13 amino acids. Germline CDR1 SEHNR, CDR2 FQNEAQ (reference sequence). V shed 5 bases and J shed 2 bases, with 9 bases lying between them.

The chain joins TRBV15 to TRBJ2-7; maybe TRBD1 (6 bases). V lost 5 bases and J 2 bases, leaving 10 bases between the germline ends. CDR3 length: 13 amino acids. Per the germline V gene, CDR1 is LNHNV and CDR2 is YYDKDF (reference sequence). The DNA of the CDR3 is TGTGCCACCAGCTTAACAGGGACCTACGAGCAGTACTTC. Residues: CATSLTGTYEQYF.

This chain joins TRBV11-2 and TRBJ2-7; weak D call: TRBD2 (6 bases). Deletions cut 1 base from V and 3 bases from J, with 13 bases between. Germline V CDR1 and CDR2: SGHAT, FQNNGV. CDR3 length: 15 amino acids. The CDR3 loop reads CASSLVSSADYEQYF. The CDR3 DNA reads TGTGCCAGCAGCTTAGTCTCTAGCGCGGACTACGAGCAGTACTTC.

The chain's CDR3 is CATHRVGSNQPQHF. CDR3 nucleotide sequence: TGTGCCACCCACAGGGTAGGGAGCAATCAGCCCCAGCATTTT. The J gene is TRBJ1-5, the V gene TRBV5-8; possible D gene TRBD1, 6 bases. The V end was cut by 9 bases, the J end by 1 base, with 14 bases between. The CDR3 contains 14 residues. The V gene's germline CDR1 is SGHTS and CDR2 YDEGEE.

The chain employs TRBV16 and TRBJ1-5; the match to TRBD1 covers 7 bases. The CDR3 has 16 residues. With V trimmed by 0 bases and J by 3 bases, 5 bases remained unmatched. The V gene's germline CDR1 is KGHSY and CDR2 FQNENV. CDR3 in DNA: TGTGCCAGCAGCCAATCGAGGGGGCTGATCAATCAGCCCCAGCATTTT. Its translation: CASSQSRGLINQPQHF.

V is TRBV29-1 and J is TRBJ1-1; D remains unclear. This CDR3 is built from 13 residues. The ends were cut back, 4 bases at V and 0 bases at J, with 9 bases in the middle. CDR1 and CDR2 from the germline V gene are SQVTM and ANQGSEA. CDR3 sequence (DNA): TGCAGCGTTGGTGGTCAGTTGAACACTGAAGCTTTCTTT. It translates to CSVGGQLNTEAFF. The variable domain in full, completed from reference TRBV29-1 and TRBJ1-1, reads SAVISQKPSRDICQRGTSLTIQCQVDSQVTMMFWYRQQPGQSLTLIATANQGSEATYESGFVIDKFPISRPNLTFSTLTVSNMSPEDSSIYLCSVGGQLNTEAFFGQGTRLTVV.

The chain combines TRBV13 with TRBJ2-7, with D possibly matching TRBD2 (5 bases). CDR1 is PRHDT, CDR2 FYEKMQ, per germline (reference sequence). The CDR3 is 11 amino acids. V was trimmed by 5 bases and J by 3 bases, leaving 5 bases between them. This chain's CDR3 is CASSTSYEQYF. The DNA for the CDR3 is TGTGCCAGCAGCACTAGCTACGAGCAGTACTTC.

This chain uses TRBV5-1 with TRBJ2-3; TRBD2 is a possible D gene (7 bases). The CDR3 consists of 17 residues. V shed 0 bases and J shed 5 bases, with 19 bases lying between them. Germline V gene data show CDR1 as SGHRS and CDR2 as YFSETQ. CDR3 DNA: TGCGCCAGCAGCTTGGAAGGGGGGGCGTTAAGTGTAGATACGCAGTATTTT. Its translation is CASSLEGGALSVDTQYF.

The rearrangement uses TRBV2 and TRBJ1-1, with TRBD1 matching 7 bases. There are 13 residues in the CDR3. With 5 bases clipped from V and 4 bases from J, the junction kept 4 bases outside the gene matches. Germline-derived CDR1 and CDR2 are SNHLY and FYNNEI. CDR3 protein: CASSRDRGTEAFF. The CDR3, as DNA: TGTGCCAGCAGTCGGGACAGAGGCACTGAAGCTTTCTTT.

The chain combines TRBV5-4 with TRBJ2-1; D unresolved. This CDR3 spans 15 amino acids. V was pared by 2 bases and J by 9 bases, with 18 bases between. Germline CDR1 reads SGHNT; CDR2 reads YYREEE (reference sequence). CDR3 DNA: TGTGCCAGCAGCTTAGACAAATACGCTATAAGTGAGCAGTTCTTC. It yields the protein CASSLDKYAISEQFF.

The J gene is TRBJ2-1, the V gene TRBV19, with D possibly being TRBD2 (6 bases). Trimming removed 5 bases from V and 4 bases from J, with 12 bases in between. Per the germline V gene, CDR1 is LNHDA and CDR2 is SQIVND (reference sequence). This CDR3 is 14 amino acids long. The CDR3: CASSYGTPYNEQFF. The CDR3, as DNA: TGTGCCAGTAGTTACGGGACTCCATACAATGAGCAGTTCTTC.